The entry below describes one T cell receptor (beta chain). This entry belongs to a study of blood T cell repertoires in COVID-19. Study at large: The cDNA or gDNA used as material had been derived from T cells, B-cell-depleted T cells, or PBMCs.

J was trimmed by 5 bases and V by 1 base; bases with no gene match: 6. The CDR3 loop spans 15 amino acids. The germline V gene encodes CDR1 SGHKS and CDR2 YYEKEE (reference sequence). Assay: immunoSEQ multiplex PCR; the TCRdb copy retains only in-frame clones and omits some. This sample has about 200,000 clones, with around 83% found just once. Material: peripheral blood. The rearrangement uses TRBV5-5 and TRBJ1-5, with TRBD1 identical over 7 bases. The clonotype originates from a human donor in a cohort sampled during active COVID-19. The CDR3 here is CASSLWATGDQPQHF. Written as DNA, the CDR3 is TGTGCCAGCAGCTTGTGGGCAACAGGGGATCAGCCCCAGCATTTT.